What follows are 10 T cell receptor beta chains derived from one specimen sequenced in a study of blood T cell repertoires in COVID-19. The method was immunoSEQ multiplex PCR; TCRdb's version includes in-frame clones alone and lacks a portion of them. The table has some 300,000 clones, about 85% seen once. Material for sequencing was peripheral blood. The receptors come from a man between 18 and 29 years old with active or convalescent COVID-19.

V gene TRBV11-3 combines with J gene TRBJ1-1, with TRBD1 as a possible D gene (6 bases). Trimming stripped 3 bases from V and 1 base from J, with 9 bases between. Germline V gene sequence: CDR1 SGHNT, CDR2 YENEEA. The CDR3 loop spans 14 amino acids. CDR3 in DNA: TGTGCCAGCAGCTTTGGGGGCACGAACACTGAAGCTTTCTTT. As protein: CASSFGGTNTEAFF.

This sequence joins TRBV5-4 and TRBJ2-2; possibly TRBD1 for D (6 bases). CDR3 length: 13 amino acids. V lost 4 bases and J 5 bases, leaving 9 bases between the germline ends. CDR1 is SGHNT and CDR2 is YYREEE in the germline V gene (reference sequence). CDR3 DNA sequence: TGTGCCAGCAGCCCTGGACAGACCGGGGAGCTGTTTTTT. Protein sequence: CASSPGQTGELFF.

This chain uses TRBV2 with TRBJ1-4; 7 nucleotides match TRBD1. From germline, CDR1 is SNHLY and CDR2 FYNNEI. Trimming removed 11 bases from V and 8 bases from J; junction bases left unmatched: 11. The CDR3 sequence is 13 residues long. The CDR3: CAWKRQGLEKLFF. The CDR3 bases are TGTGCCTGGAAAAGACAGGGCCTCGAAAAACTGTTTTTT.

The CDR3, as DNA: TGTGCCAGCAGTTCCAGTGGTACGCAGTATTTT. Translating gives CASSSSGTQYF. V gene TRBV12-3 or TRBV12-4 combines with J gene TRBJ2-3; D remains unclear. V lost 4 bases to trimming and J lost 8 bases, with 7 bases between them. The CDR3 spans 11 residues.

The CDR3 region is CASSYPTRGLETQYF. In DNA, the CDR3 is TGTGCCAGCAGTTACCCGACCCGAGGGTTGGAGACCCAGTACTTC. The rearrangement uses TRBV6-6 and TRBJ2-5, with TRBD2 as a possible D gene (5 bases). The V end was cut by 2 bases, the J end by 5 bases, with 15 bases between. The CDR3 contains 15 residues. Germline CDR1 is MNHNY and CDR2 is SVGAGI (reference sequence).

The rearrangement links TRBV12-3 or TRBV12-4 to TRBJ2-7; 8 positions agree with TRBD2. The V gene end was trimmed by 6 bases and the J gene end by 3 bases; junction bases not matched to a gene: 4. The CDR3 sequence is 13 residues long. CDR3 nucleotides: TGTGCCAGCAGCCTAGCGGGCCACTACGAGCAGTACTTC. Translation gives CASSLAGHYEQYF.

The rearrangement uses TRBV3-1 (or the pseudogene TRBV3-2) and TRBJ2-7; D is possibly TRBD2 (5 bases). This CDR3 spans 13 amino acids. V lost 2 bases and J 4 bases, leaving 9 bases between the germline ends. From germline, CDR1 is LGHDT and CDR2 YNNKEL (reference sequence). The CDR3 DNA reads as TGTGCCAGCAGCCAATATAGCGATTACGAGCAGTACTTC. This encodes CASSQYSDYEQYF.

The chain joins TRBV29-1 to TRBJ2-3; D is perhaps TRBD2 (6 bases). Germline CDR1 reads SQVTM; CDR2 reads ANQGSEA. V was shortened by 6 bases and J by 3 bases, with 28 bases between the two germline ends. The CDR3 loop spans 18 amino acids. The CDR3 is CSVERRGNGAGFTDTQYF. Written as DNA, the CDR3 is TGCAGCGTGGAAAGAAGGGGTAATGGCGCGGGGTTTACAGATACGCAGTATTTT.

The rearrangement joins TRBV11-3 to TRBJ2-1; D gene ambiguous. The CDR3 length is 15 residues. Trimming removed 0 bases from V and 5 bases from J, with 11 bases in between. Germline CDR1 reads SGHNT; CDR2 reads YENEEA. CDR3 residues: CASSLDPDGNNEQFF. For the CDR3, the DNA is TGTGCCAGCAGCTTAGATCCAGATGGTAACAATGAGCAGTTCTTC.

The V call is TRBV4-1, the J call TRBJ1-5, with D possibly being TRBD1 (6 bases). The V and J ends lost 1 base and 6 bases respectively, with 16 bases between them. The germline gives CDR1 MGHRA, CDR2 YSYEKL. The CDR3 sequence is 16 residues long. CDR3: CASSQVIDRKTQPQHF. CDR3 coding DNA: TGCGCCAGCAGCCAAGTAATCGACAGGAAAACTCAGCCCCAGCATTTT.